This T cell receptor beta chain is from a study of vaccination and CD4 T cells after COVID-19. The V and J ends lost 2 bases and 8 bases, in that order; junction bases with no gene match: 3. Germline V gene sequence: CDR1 SGHRS, CDR2 YFSETQ. The CDR3 has 14 amino acids. Cultured CD4+ T cells had their DNA profiled by the Oncomine TCR Beta short-read assay. Genomic DNA from cultured CD4+ T cells was extracted. Each CDR3 protein is one row after TCRdb ran MiXCR on the PCR reads. The sample gives around 15,000 distinct CDR3 sequences, 55% to 75% of which show up once; about 10% is in the top ten. To note about this clonotype: Its antigen is as yet unknown.

Noted treatment: approximately 9-day PBMC culture with coronavirus spike peptide pools or control peptides (ViraFEST assay). General study findings and limits: Recorded median SARS-CoV-2-reactive clonotype numbers increased from about 20 to 38 without reaching significance.

The receptor was isolated from a human donor who had recovered from COVID-19. Sequenced sample: CD4+ T cells from blood, cultured in vitro. This chain joins TRBV5-1 and TRBJ1-3, with TRBD1 matching 11 bases. The CDR3: CASSFGQGADTIYF. DNA for the CDR3: TGCGCCAGCAGCTTTGGACAGGGGGCTGACACCATATATTTT.